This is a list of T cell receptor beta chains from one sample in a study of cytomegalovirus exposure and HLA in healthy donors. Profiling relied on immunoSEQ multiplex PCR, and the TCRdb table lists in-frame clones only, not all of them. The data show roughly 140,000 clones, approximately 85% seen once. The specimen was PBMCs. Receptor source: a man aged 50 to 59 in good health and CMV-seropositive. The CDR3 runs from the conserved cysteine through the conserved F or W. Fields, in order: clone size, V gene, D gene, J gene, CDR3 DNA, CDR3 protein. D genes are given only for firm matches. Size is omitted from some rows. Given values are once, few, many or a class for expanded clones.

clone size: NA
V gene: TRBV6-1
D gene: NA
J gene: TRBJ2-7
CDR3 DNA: TGTGCCAGCAGTGTTGATAGAACCTACGAGCAGTACTTC
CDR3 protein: CASSVDRTYEQYF

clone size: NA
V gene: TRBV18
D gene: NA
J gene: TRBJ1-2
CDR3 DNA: TGTGCCAGCTCACCACGGGCAGAAGCTAACTATGGCTACACCTTC
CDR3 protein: CASSPRAEANYGYTF

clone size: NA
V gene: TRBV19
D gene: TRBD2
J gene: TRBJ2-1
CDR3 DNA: TGTGCCAGTAGTAGGGGACTAGCGGGAGCGTCGTACAATGAGCAGTTCTTC
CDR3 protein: CASSRGLAGASYNEQFF

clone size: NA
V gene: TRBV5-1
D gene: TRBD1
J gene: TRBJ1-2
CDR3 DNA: TGCGCCAGCAGCCCGGGACAGGGAGGCGGCTACACCTTC
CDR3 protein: CASSPGQGGGYTF

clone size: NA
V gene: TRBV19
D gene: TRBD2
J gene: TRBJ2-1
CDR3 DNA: TGTGCCAGTAGTTTTACTAGCGGGAGGACCTACAATGAGCAGTTCTTC
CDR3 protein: CASSFTSGRTYNEQFF

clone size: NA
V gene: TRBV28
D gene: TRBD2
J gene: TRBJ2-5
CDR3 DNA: TGTGCCAGCAAGAACTCGGGACTAGCGGGAGTCAGTGGGGAGACCCAGTACTTC
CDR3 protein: CASKNSGLAGVSGETQYF

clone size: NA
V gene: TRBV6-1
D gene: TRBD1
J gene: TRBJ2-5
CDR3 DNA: TGTGCCAGCAGTGACGAGACAGGGGGCTCAGAGACCCAGTACTTC
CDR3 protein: CASSDETGGSETQYF

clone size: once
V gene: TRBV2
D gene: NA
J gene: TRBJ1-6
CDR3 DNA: TGTGCCAGCACGGACAACTATAATTCACCCCTCCACTTT
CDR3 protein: CASTDNYNSPLHF

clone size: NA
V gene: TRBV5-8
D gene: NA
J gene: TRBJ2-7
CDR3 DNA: TGTGCCAGCACCTACCCCGGGTCCTCCTACGAGCAGTACTTC
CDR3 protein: CASTYPGSSYEQYF

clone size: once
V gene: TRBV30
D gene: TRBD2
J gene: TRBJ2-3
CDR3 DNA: TGTGCCTGGACTAGCGGGAGTTTAGCAGATACGCAGTATTTT
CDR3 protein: CAWTSGSLADTQYF

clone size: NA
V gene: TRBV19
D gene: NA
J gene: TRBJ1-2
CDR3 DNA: TGTGCCAGTAGCACAGGGTCTAACTATGGCTACACCTTC
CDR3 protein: CASSTGSNYGYTF

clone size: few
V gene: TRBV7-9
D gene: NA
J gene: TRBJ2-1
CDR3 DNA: TGTGCCAGCAGCGGTCGGCATAGCGACTCCTACAATGAGCAGTTCTTC
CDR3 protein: CASSGRHSDSYNEQFF

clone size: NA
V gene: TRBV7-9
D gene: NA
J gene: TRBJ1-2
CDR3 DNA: TGTGCCAGCAGCTTAGATGCGGGGTATCGAGCCTATGGCTACACCTTC
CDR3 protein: CASSLDAGYRAYGYTF